These 8 T cell receptor beta chains were sequenced from one sample in a study of identical twins. From the 5' RACE reads, TCRdb called clonotypes with MiXCR, one entry per CDR3 protein. Found here are around 960,000 distinct CDR3 sequences, about 12% of them singletons; the top ten hold 1.5% to 2%. This sample also appeared in a second study, on yellow fever vaccine responses in identical twins.

Material: PBMCs. The receptors come from a young woman in good health.

This clonotype showed up just a few times. The rearrangement joins TRBV18 to TRBJ2-3, with TRBD2 matching 7 bases. Germline loops: CDR1 KGHSH, CDR2 LQKENI. CDR3 size: 17 residues. Trimming at V came to 6 bases and at J to 2 bases, leaving 14 bases not matched to a gene. CDR3 nucleotides: TGTGCCAGCTCTGCAAGGAGCCAACGGGGGGACACAGATACGCAGTATTTT. This encodes CASSARSQRGDTDTQYF.

This clonotype was observed many times. The rearrangement links TRBV5-1 to TRBJ2-7; tentatively, D is TRBD2 (5 bases). Trimming pared 0 bases from V and 3 bases from J, leaving 10 bases between. Looked up from germline, CDR1 is SGHRS and CDR2 is YFSETQ. The CDR3 contains 14 residues. CDR3 bases: TGCGCCAGCAGCTTGGTACGGGGTAACTACGAGCAGTACTTC. Translated, it gives CASSLVRGNYEQYF.

This clonotype was detected only a few times. The chain couples TRBV5-6 to TRBJ1-5; D is ambiguous. Germline-derived CDR1 and CDR2 are SGHDT and YYEEEE. The CDR3 is 15 amino acids. The germline V and J ends were trimmed by 3 bases and 2 bases, with 12 bases remaining between them. The CDR3 DNA reads TGTGCCAGCAGCTCCGTTTATGGGGGCAATCAGCCCCAGCATTTT. This translates into CASSSVYGGNQPQHF.

The CDR3, as DNA: TGTGCCAGCAGTGGGGGGACTAGCGGGGGTTTTACAGATACGCAGTATTTT. Its translation: CASSGGTSGGFTDTQYF. The chain has TRBV6-1 and TRBJ2-3; TRBD2 agrees at 14 bases. Germline assignment: CDR1 MNHNS and CDR2 SASEGT. CDR3 length: 17 amino acids. V lost 4 bases and J lost 3; bases outside the gene matches: 6.

This chain joins TRBV6-2 or TRBV6-3 and TRBJ2-2; D may be TRBD2 (5 bases). Trimming removed 0 bases at V and 4 bases at J, with 9 bases between. The CDR3 extends over 15 amino acids. Germline V CDR1 and CDR2: MNHEY, SVGEGT. Here the CDR3 DNA reads TGTGCCAGCAGTTACTCGCGGGCTGGCACCGGGGAGCTGTTTTTT. Translated, it gives CASSYSRAGTGELFF.

A few counts support this clonotype. The rearrangement links TRBV20-1 to TRBJ2-2, with 8 positions matching TRBD1. CDR1 and CDR2 from the germline V gene are DFQATT and SNEGSKA (reference sequence). CDR3 size: 14 residues. V trimming: 3 bases; J trimming: 7 bases; junction bases outside the gene matches: 7. Here the CDR3 reads CSARKDRAGGELFF. The CDR3, as DNA: TGCAGTGCTAGGAAGGACAGGGCGGGCGGGGAGCTGTTTTTT.

This CDR3 is CASSQRSGDTQYF. For the CDR3, the DNA is TGCGCCAGCAGCCAAAGGTCGGGTGATACGCAGTATTTT. The V call is TRBV4-1, the J call TRBJ2-3, with D uncertain. V lost 2 bases, J lost 6 bases, and 9 bases lay in between. The CDR3 loop spans 13 amino acids. Germline-derived CDR1 and CDR2 are MGHRA and YSYEKL.

This clonotype was picked up a small number of times. The V and J genes are TRBV4-1 and TRBJ2-1; D is unresolved. The CDR3 runs 17 residues. V was pared by 0 bases and J by 0 bases, with 12 bases between. Germline loops: CDR1 MGHRA, CDR2 YSYEKL. The chain's CDR3 is CASSQDPPTSSYNEQFF. The CDR3 DNA sequence: TGCGCCAGCAGCCAAGATCCTCCCACCAGCTCCTACAATGAGCAGTTCTTC.